In its sample, the clone carrying this T cell receptor (beta chain) was seen many times. What it binds is unknown. These data come from a study of human T cells and chemical hapten exposure. For the study at large: Skin of the upper inner arm, approximately 2 cm by approximately 2 cm, received 2% DPC for sensitization.

MiXCR, applied by TCRdb to the RACE reads, yields one record per CDR3 protein. The sample has nearly 350,000 distinct CDR3 sequences; around 6.9% are singletons. Regarding the study as a whole: The study found that DPC sensitization did not change TCRs above 1 in 1000 frequency.

Regarding time point: patch test 1, 2 weeks after DPC sensitization. As to treatment: therapeutic diphenylcyclopropenone sensitization with weekly scalp DPC. The clonotype was recovered from a woman aged 18-29 years with alopecia areata. Some clones in this sample may be carry-over from other donors' samples. The sample was whole blood, taken in connection with sensitization to the hapten diphenylcyclopropenone (DPC).

This chain's CDR3 is CASSQAFPETQYF. Written as DNA, the CDR3 is TGCGCCAGCAGCCAAGCGTTTCCGGAGACCCAGTACTTC. The chain recombines TRBV4-1 with TRBJ2-5; no clear D. The germline V gene has CDR1 MGHRA and CDR2 YSYEKL. V dropped 1 base and J dropped 5 bases, with 8 bases sitting between them. CDR3 length: 13 amino acids.